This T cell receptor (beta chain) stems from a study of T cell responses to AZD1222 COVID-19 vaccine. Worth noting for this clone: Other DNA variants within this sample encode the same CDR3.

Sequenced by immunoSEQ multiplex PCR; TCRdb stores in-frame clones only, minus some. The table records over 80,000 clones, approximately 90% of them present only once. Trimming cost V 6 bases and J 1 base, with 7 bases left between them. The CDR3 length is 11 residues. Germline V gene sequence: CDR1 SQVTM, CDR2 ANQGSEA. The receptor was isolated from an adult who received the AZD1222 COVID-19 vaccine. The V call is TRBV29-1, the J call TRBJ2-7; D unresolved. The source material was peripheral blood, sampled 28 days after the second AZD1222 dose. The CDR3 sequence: CSVGRSYEQYF. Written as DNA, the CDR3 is TGCAGCGTGGGCAGGTCCTACGAGCAGTACTTC.